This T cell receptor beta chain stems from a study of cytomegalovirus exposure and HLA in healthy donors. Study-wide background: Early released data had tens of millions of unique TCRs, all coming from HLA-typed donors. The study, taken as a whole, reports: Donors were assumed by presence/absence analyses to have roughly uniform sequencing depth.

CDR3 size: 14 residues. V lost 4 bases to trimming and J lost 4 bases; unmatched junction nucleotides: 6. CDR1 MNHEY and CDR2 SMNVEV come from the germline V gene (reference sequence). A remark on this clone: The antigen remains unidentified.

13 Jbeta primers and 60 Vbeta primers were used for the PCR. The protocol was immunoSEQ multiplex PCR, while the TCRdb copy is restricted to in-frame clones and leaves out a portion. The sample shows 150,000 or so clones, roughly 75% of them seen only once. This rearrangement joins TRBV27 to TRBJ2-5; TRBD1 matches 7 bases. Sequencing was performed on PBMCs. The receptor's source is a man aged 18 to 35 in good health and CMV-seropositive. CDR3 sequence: CASSSRGRRETQYF. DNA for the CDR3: TGTGCCAGCAGTTCTAGGGGGCGGCGAGAGACCCAGTACTTC.